This T cell receptor (beta chain) originates from a study of response to subunit inactivated influenza vaccine. Only a few counts were recorded for this clonotype. What it recognizes is unknown. From germline, CDR1 is DFQATT and CDR2 SNEGSKA (reference sequence). The V and J ends lost 3 bases and 7 bases, in that order; junction bases with no gene match: 4. The CDR3 totals 13 residues. Study conclusions and caveats: After each seasonal influenza vaccination, few new T cells are recruited, the authors suggested.

One entry per CDR3 protein results from TCRdb running MiXCR on the RT-PCR reads. The sample yields hundreds of thousands of distinct CDR3 sequences, about 18% seen once. The rearrangement joins TRBV20-1 to TRBJ1-3; TRBD1 aligns across 9 bases. The origin of this receptor is a man aged 50 to 60 who received an inactivated influenza vaccine. This sample comprised PBMCs from blood, obtained roughly 5 days after vaccination. The chain's CDR3 is CSARRQGGNTIYF. The CDR3 DNA follows: TGCAGTGCTAGGCGACAGGGGGGTAACACCATATATTTT.